Below are 18 T cell receptor beta chains sequenced from a single sample in a study of shared T cell receptors in the human thymus. The repertoire was sequenced with immunoSEQ multiplex PCR; TCRdb's copy has only in-frame clones and lacks some. The sample gives roughly 560,000 clones, around 78% of which show up once; roughly 0.013% is in the top ten. This sample also belongs to another study, concerning human thymus T cells.

The sample consisted of thymocytes. These receptors originate from a boy younger than two with a congenital heart defect.

This clone came up once. This chain uses TRBV7-8 with TRBJ2-6; D perhaps matches TRBD1 (6 bases). This CDR3 has 18 amino acids. The germline CDR1 and CDR2 sequences are SGHVS and FQNEAQ. V was cut by 2 bases and J by 4 bases, with 18 bases left in between. CDR3 sequence reads: CASSLMLGAVPGANVLTF. CDR3 DNA sequence: TGTGCCAGCAGCTTAATGCTGGGGGCTGTACCCGGGGCCAACGTCCTGACTTTC.

The chain employs TRBV4-2 and TRBJ2-1; 12 nucleotides match TRBD2. This CDR3 spans 20 amino acids. V was clipped by 0 bases and J by 3 bases; unmatched bases: 12. CDR1 LGHNA and CDR2 YNFKEQ come from the germline V gene. CDR3 sequence (DNA): TGTGCCAGCAGCCAAGATATCCTAGCGGGAGGGCCGGGGGGCTACAATGAGCAGTTCTTC. Translating it yields CASSQDILAGGPGGYNEQFF.

The rearrangement uses TRBV27 and TRBJ2-1, with 11 bases lining up with TRBD1. The CDR3 sequence is 14 residues long. The ends lost 6 bases at V and 7 bases at J; junction bases unmatched: 5. The germline V gene has CDR1 MNHEY and CDR2 SMNVEV (reference sequence). CDR3 in DNA: TGTGCCAGCAGACTGGGACAGGGGGGGAATGAGCAGTTCTTC. The encoded protein is CASRLGQGGNEQFF.

The chain is built from TRBV11-3 and TRBJ2-7, with 10 bases aligning to TRBD2. CDR3 length equals 16 residues. Germline loops: CDR1 SGHNT, CDR2 YENEEA. V trimming: 4 bases; J trimming: 6 bases; junction bases outside the gene matches: 12. CDR3 coding DNA: TGTGCCAGCAGCTCCAATCCTAGCGGGAGCTTTCTCGAGCAGTACTTC. Translated, it gives CASSSNPSGSFLEQYF.

This clone has only one observation. The V and J genes are TRBV27 and TRBJ1-1, with D possibly matching TRBD1 (5 bases). The V end was cut by 8 bases, the J end by 3 bases, with 16 bases between. Per the germline V gene, CDR1 is MNHEY and CDR2 is SMNVEV (reference sequence). The CDR3 is 14 amino acids. The chain's CDR3 is CASRPGAGYTEAFF. The CDR3 DNA reads as TGTGCCAGCCGCCCTGGGGCAGGCTACACTGAAGCTTTCTTT.

This sequence joins TRBV13 and TRBJ2-1; TRBD2 aligns across 8 bases. V shed 6 bases and J 0 bases; nucleotides not matched to a gene: 7. The CDR3 sequence is 16 residues long. Germline CDR1 and CDR2: PRHDT and FYEKMQ (reference sequence). The CDR3 protein is CASRPTSGGSYNEQFF. For the CDR3, the DNA is TGTGCCAGCAGGCCAACTAGCGGAGGCTCCTACAATGAGCAGTTCTTC.

The rearrangement joins TRBV28 to TRBJ1-2; D uncertain. From germline, CDR1 is MDHEN and CDR2 SYDVKM. The CDR3 has 12 residues. Between the trimmed V and J ends, which lost 5 bases and 5 bases, there was a span of 9 bases. The CDR3 loop is CASSPAAYGYTF. In DNA, the CDR3 is TGTGCCAGCAGTCCCGCCGCGTATGGCTACACCTTC.

This clone was detected only once. The chain joins TRBV6-1 to TRBJ2-3, with D maybe TRBD1 (6 bases). Germline V gene sequence: CDR1 MNHNS, CDR2 SASEGT. This CDR3 is built from 18 residues. The germline V and J ends were trimmed by 4 bases and 0 bases, with 20 bases remaining between them. CDR3 sequence (DNA): TGTGCCAGCAGTGGACCGACAGGATTTAGAGAGAGCACAGATACGCAGTATTTT. This gives the protein CASSGPTGFRESTDTQYF.

The chain combines TRBV27 with TRBJ1-2; D unclear. V was shortened by 5 bases and J by 7 bases, with 26 bases between the two germline ends. Per germline, CDR1 MNHEY and CDR2 SMNVEV (reference sequence). The CDR3 consists of 17 residues. The CDR3 loop is CASSPNRRPVVPVGYTF. The CDR3 coding sequence is TGTGCCAGCAGTCCCAACCGGAGGCCCGTGGTTCCCGTTGGCTACACCTTC.

This chain joins TRBV11-2 and TRBJ1-2, with D tentatively TRBD1 (6 bases). Per the germline V gene, CDR1 is SGHAT and CDR2 is FQNNGV. This CDR3 is built from 14 residues. The V gene lost 3 bases and the J gene lost 4 bases, with 12 bases spanning the gap. CDR3 bases: TGTGCCAGCAGCTTGGGCAGGGGCGGCTATGGCTACACCTTC. Translating gives CASSLGRGGYGYTF.

This sequence joins TRBV19 and TRBJ2-2, with D possibly being TRBD2 (5 bases). CDR3 size: 15 residues. V lost 3 bases to trimming and J lost 1 base, with 9 bases between them. The germline CDR1 and CDR2 sequences are LNHDA and SQIVND (reference sequence). The CDR3 sequence: CASSIFSVNTGELFF. The CDR3 DNA reads as TGTGCCAGTAGTATCTTTAGCGTGAACACCGGGGAGCTGTTTTTT.

This clone has a handful of counts. The chain uses TRBV30 and TRBJ2-3, with 8 positions matching TRBD2. This CDR3 has 13 residues. V lost 3 bases, J lost 14 bases, and 13 bases stayed unmatched. CDR1 and CDR2 (germline): GTSNPN, SVGIG (reference sequence). CDR3 loop: CAWRGGSGKTTYF. CDR3 bases: TGTGCCTGGAGGGGGGGTAGCGGGAAGACAACGTATTTT.

The chain carries TRBV7-2 and TRBJ2-7; D uncertain. The CDR3 runs 13 residues. In germline, CDR1 is SGHTA, CDR2 FQGNSA. V lost 5 bases and J lost 0, with 8 bases in between. CDR3 sequence (DNA): TGTGCCAGCAGCCAGTTTCTCTCCTACGAGCAGTACTTC. Translating it yields CASSQFLSYEQYF.

The chain links TRBV5-8 to TRBJ2-1; the match to TRBD1 covers 7 bases. The germline gives CDR1 SGHTS, CDR2 YDEGEE. The V and J ends lost 1 base and 8 bases, in that order; junction bases with no gene match: 3. The CDR3 has 13 amino acids. The CDR3 DNA reads TGTGCCAGCAGCTTGAAGGGGGCGGATGAGCAGTTCTTC. Its protein is CASSLKGADEQFF.

The rearrangement joins TRBV29-1 to TRBJ1-2; 8 bases agree with TRBD1. Trimming at V came to 5 bases and at J to 5 bases, leaving 7 bases not matched to a gene. CDR3 length equals 13 residues. The germline gives CDR1 SQVTM, CDR2 ANQGSEA. CDR3 nucleotide sequence: TGCAGCGTTACTCGACAGGGGACATATGGCTACACCTTC. This translates into CSVTRQGTYGYTF.

V usage is TRBV6-1 and J usage is TRBJ2-3, with TRBD2 as a possible D gene (6 bases). V lost 3 bases and J lost 10, with 26 bases in between. The CDR3 covers 17 residues. Germline CDR1 is MNHNS and CDR2 is SASEGT. The CDR3 loop is CASSEFGTPRVRRAQYF. The CDR3 nucleotides are TGTGCCAGCAGTGAGTTTGGGACCCCTCGGGTACGGAGGGCGCAGTATTTT.

The genes are TRBV5-6 and TRBJ1-2; TRBD1 matches at 10 bases. Germline assignment: CDR1 SGHDT and CDR2 YYEEEE. This CDR3 is 17 amino acids long. Trimming at V came to 0 bases and at J to 3 bases, leaving 8 bases not matched to a gene. CDR3 bases: TGTGCCAGCAGCTTGGCCAGGGACAGGGGTTCGGACTATGGCTACACCTTC. Translating it yields CASSLARDRGSDYGYTF.

This clone was seen more than once but under ten times. The chain joins TRBV27 to TRBJ2-1; 13 bases match TRBD2. In germline, CDR1 is MNHEY, CDR2 SMNVEV (reference sequence). V trimming: 5 bases; J trimming: 6 bases; junction bases outside the gene matches: 19. There are 20 residues in the CDR3. CDR3 amino acids: CASSPELAGGPPYKGNEQFF. The CDR3 nucleotides are TGTGCCAGCAGTCCTGAACTAGCGGGAGGGCCCCCGTACAAAGGCAATGAGCAGTTCTTC.